The text below deals with one TCR beta chain. CDR3 size: 14 residues. The germline V and J ends were trimmed by 6 bases and 8 bases, with 16 bases remaining between them. CDR1 is MNHEY, CDR2 SMNVEV, per germline (reference sequence). Generated by immunoSEQ multiplex PCR, the TCRdb table keeps only in-frame clones and is missing some. Among 200,000 or so clones listed, around 82% were seen once. This sample stems from a study of blood T cell repertoires in COVID-19. About the research overall: The United States, Italy and Spain supplied acute and convalescent COVID-19 samples. PBMCs, B-cell-depleted T cells, or T cells provided the cDNA or gDNA that made up the material.

In assigning cohorts, the study relied on participant-reported clinical history. All recovered Cohort 3 donors got two negative PCRs, got clearance, or saw symptom resolution. The chain couples TRBV27 to TRBJ1-4; perhaps TRBD1 as D (6 bases). The sample comprised PBMCs or T cells enriched from blood (not recorded which). This clonotype was sampled from a man aged 40-49 years who had recovered from COVID-19. The CDR3 protein is CASRPGEGAEKLFF. For the CDR3, the DNA is TGTGCCAGCAGGCCAGGGGAAGGAGCCGAAAAACTGTTTTTT. The full variable domain, rest sourced from reference TRBV27 and TRBJ1-4, is EAQVTQNPRYLITVTGKKLTVTCSQNMNHEYMSWYRQDPGLGLRQIYYSMNVEVTDKGDVPEGYKVSRKEKRNFPLILESPSPNQTSLYFCASRPGEGAEKLFFGSGTQLSVL.